This entry features one T cell receptor (beta chain) sequence. Its specificity is unknown. This specimen belongs to a study of cytomegalovirus exposure and HLA in healthy donors. Looking at the study overall: Later analysis reported that the roughly 120 validation repertoires shared the platform of the approximately 670 first-cohort repertoires.

Broader study findings: According to reports, the classifier identified cytomegalovirus status with high specificity and sensitivity.

The data were produced by immunoSEQ multiplex PCR, yet TCRdb's version contains in-frame clones alone and is incomplete. The sample lists about 150,000 clones; about 88% were seen once. Trimming pared 0 bases from V and 3 bases from J, leaving 12 bases between. CDR1 is LGHNA, CDR2 YSLEER, per germline. The CDR3 extends over 17 amino acids. The specimen sequenced was PBMCs. The J gene is TRBJ1-6, the V gene TRBV4-3, with D uncertain. This TCR derives from a young man in good health and CMV-seropositive. The CDR3 nucleotides read TGCGCCAGCAGCCAAGATACGGGGTGCTACTATAATTCACCCCTCCACTTT. Translation gives CASSQDTGCYYNSPLHF.